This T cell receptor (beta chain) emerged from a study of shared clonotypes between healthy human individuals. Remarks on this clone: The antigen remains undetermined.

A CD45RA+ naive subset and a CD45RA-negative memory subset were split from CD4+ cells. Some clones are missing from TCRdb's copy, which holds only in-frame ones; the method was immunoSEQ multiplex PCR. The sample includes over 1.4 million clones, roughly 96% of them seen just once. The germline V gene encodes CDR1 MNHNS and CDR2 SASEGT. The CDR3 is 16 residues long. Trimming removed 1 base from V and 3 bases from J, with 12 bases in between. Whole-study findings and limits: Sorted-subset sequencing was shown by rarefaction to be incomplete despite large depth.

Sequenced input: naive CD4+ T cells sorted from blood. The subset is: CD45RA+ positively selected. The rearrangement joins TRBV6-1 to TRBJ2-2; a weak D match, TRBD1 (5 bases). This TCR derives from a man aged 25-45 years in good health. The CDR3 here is CASSEVWQGYTGELFF. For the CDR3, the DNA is TGTGCCAGCAGTGAAGTTTGGCAGGGATACACCGGGGAGCTGTTTTTT.